This entry lists 32 T cell receptor beta chains sequenced from one sample in a study of T cells in Graves' hyperthyroidism and ophthalmopathy. TCR beta CDR3 sequences were amplified from RNA transcripts. Carried out on the TCR CDR3, a first-round RT-PCR used the HTBI primer set. One entry per CDR3 protein results from TCRdb running MiXCR on the multiplex PCR reads. The sample carries approximately 210,000 distinct CDR3 sequences, 17% recorded once. Sequencing input: blood. These receptors came from a man aged 50-59 years with Graves' hyperthyroidism.

The table lists this clonotype with many counts. The genes are TRBV7-8 and TRBJ2-7; possibly TRBD1 for D (6 bases). Per the germline V gene, CDR1 is SGHVS and CDR2 is FQNEAQ. V was shortened by 4 bases and J by 5 bases, with 18 bases between the two germline ends. This CDR3 spans 15 amino acids. Here the CDR3 DNA reads TGTGCCAGCAGCTACTATAGGGGGAATCCTAACGAGCAGTACTTC. Translating gives CASSYYRGNPNEQYF. The full variable domain, in which reference TRBV7-8 and TRBJ2-7 provide the parts outside the CDR3, is GAGVSQSPRYKVAKRGQDVALRCDPISGHVSLFWYQQALGQGPEFLTYFQNEAQLDKSGLPSDRFFAERPEGSVSTLKIQRTQQEDSAVYLCASSYYRGNPNEQYFGPGTRLTVT.

This clonotype was found many times. The rearrangement uses TRBV18 and TRBJ2-7; 12 positions agree with TRBD2. J gave up 6 bases and V 3 bases, and 6 bases lay outside the gene matches. Germline-derived CDR1 and CDR2 are KGHSH and LQKENI. There are 15 residues in the CDR3. CDR3 sequence: CASSPRTSGALEQYF. In nucleotides, the CDR3 is TGTGCCAGCTCACCCCGGACTAGCGGGGCCCTCGAGCAGTACTTC.

This clonotype was observed many times. The chain joins TRBV20-1 to TRBJ1-3; D is perhaps TRBD1 (5 bases). V lost 0 bases, J lost 2 bases, and 8 bases lay in between. CDR3 length: 14 amino acids. Germline values: CDR1 DFQATT, CDR2 SNEGSKA (reference sequence). The CDR3 nucleotides read TGCAGTGCTAGAGATCAGACAGCTGGAAACACCATATATTTT. It translates to CSARDQTAGNTIYF.

Many counts were recorded for this clonotype. The rearrangement joins TRBV12-3 or TRBV12-4 to TRBJ2-3; D is ambiguous. V lost 2 bases, J lost 7 bases, and 7 bases lay in between. The CDR3 totals 12 residues. Here the CDR3 DNA reads TGTGCCAGCAGTTTATATGGTAATACGCAGTATTTT. Its translation is CASSLYGNTQYF.

This sequence joins TRBV5-1 and TRBJ2-3; D is uncertain. V was pared by 0 bases and J by 2 bases, with 13 bases between. This CDR3 is 16 amino acids long. CDR1 and CDR2 (germline): SGHRS, YFSETQ. For the CDR3, the DNA is TGCGCCAGCAGCTTGGTAGCTAGGGCCTCCACAGATACGCAGTATTTT. Translated: CASSLVARASTDTQYF.

This clonotype was picked up a small number of times. The V and J genes are TRBV4-1 and TRBJ2-2, with 11 bases lining up with TRBD1. The V gene's germline CDR1 is MGHRA and CDR2 YSYEKL. This CDR3 is built from 18 residues. Trimming took 1 base from V and 6 from J; bases not matched to a gene: 10. The DNA of the CDR3 is TGCGCCAGCAGCCAAGTCGCAGCGGGACAGGGGGGGGCCGGGGAGCTGTTTTTT. Translating gives CASSQVAAGQGGAGELFF.

This clonotype was seen many times. The chain uses TRBV28 and TRBJ1-1; D is ambiguous. The CDR3 extends over 11 amino acids. V lost 4 bases to trimming and J lost 7 bases, with 7 bases between them. Per germline, CDR1 MDHEN and CDR2 SYDVKM. The CDR3 protein is CASSYLVEAFF. Written as DNA, the CDR3 is TGTGCCAGCAGTTACCTGGTTGAAGCTTTCTTT.

The table lists this clonotype with many counts. V and J are TRBV28 and TRBJ1-1; 8 positions match TRBD1. V was clipped by 7 bases and J by 1 base; unmatched bases: 5. Germline V gene lookup returns CDR1 MDHEN and CDR2 SYDVKM. CDR3 size: 14 residues. CDR3 coding DNA: TGTGCCAGCAATCCGGACAGGGCGAACACTGAAGCTTTCTTT. It yields the protein CASNPDRANTEAFF.

The sample holds a few counts of this clonotype. The chain joins TRBV28 to TRBJ2-2, with TRBD1 matching over 9 bases. Germline V gene lookup returns CDR1 MDHEN and CDR2 SYDVKM. The CDR3 length is 18 residues. J was trimmed by 0 bases and V by 0 bases; bases with no gene match: 5. Here the CDR3 DNA reads TGTGCCAGCAGTTTATGGGGGACAGGGACCACGAACACCGGGGAGCTGTTTTTT. Its translation is CASSLWGTGTTNTGELFF.

The chain links TRBV12-3 or TRBV12-4 to TRBJ2-5, with no clear D. V lost 6 bases and J 8 bases, leaving 13 bases between the germline ends. The CDR3 loop spans 12 amino acids. The CDR3 sequence: CASSPPYFTQYF. CDR3 sequence (DNA): TGTGCCAGCAGCCCCCCCTATTTTACCCAGTACTTC.

This chain uses TRBV30 with TRBJ1-1; no clear D gene. V was trimmed by 5 bases and J by 1 base, leaving 8 bases between them. Germline V gives CDR1 GTSNPN, CDR2 SVGIG (reference sequence). CDR3 size: 12 residues. The CDR3 spells CAWARQNTEAFF. CDR3 nucleotides: TGTGCCTGGGCTCGACAGAACACTGAAGCTTTCTTT.

V and J are TRBV19 and TRBJ2-1; no definite D call. The CDR3 is 14 residues long. Per germline, CDR1 LNHDA and CDR2 SQIVND (reference sequence). V lost 1 base and J lost 7, with 11 bases in between. The CDR3 coding sequence is TGTGCCAGTAGTATAGTGGGCAAGGGAAATGAGCAGTTCTTC. It specifies CASSIVGKGNEQFF.

There are many counts of this clonotype. The chain recombines TRBV11-3 with TRBJ2-3; TRBD1 is a possible D gene (6 bases). V lost 1 base, J lost 3 bases, and 11 bases lay in between. CDR3 length: 15 amino acids. Germline CDR1 SGHNT, CDR2 YENEEA. CDR3 sequence: CASSLVLRGTDTQYF. CDR3 DNA: TGTGCCAGCAGCTTAGTGCTCAGGGGTACAGATACGCAGTATTTT.

This clonotype was recorded a few times. The chain uses TRBV4-2 and TRBJ2-3; 8 positions agree with TRBD2. The CDR3 is 18 residues long. Unmatched junction bases numbered 9, after V lost 1 base and J lost 0 bases. Germline V gene sequence: CDR1 LGHNA, CDR2 YNFKEQ. The CDR3 nucleotides read TGTGCCAGCAGCCAAGGGTCGGGAGGGACCCGAAGCACAGATACGCAGTATTTT. Amino acid sequence: CASSQGSGGTRSTDTQYF.

The table lists this clonotype with many counts. This chain joins TRBV12-3 or TRBV12-4 and TRBJ1-1; possible D gene TRBD1, 6 bases. V lost 6 bases and J lost 5, with 13 bases in between. The CDR3 covers 13 residues. For the CDR3, the DNA is TGTGCCAGCAGCGTACAGGGCATTACTGAAGCTTTCTTT. It translates to CASSVQGITEAFF.

The chain uses TRBV19 and TRBJ1-5; no reliable D call. V lost 7 bases to trimming and J lost 0 bases, with 10 bases between them. Per germline, CDR1 LNHDA and CDR2 SQIVND (reference sequence). This CDR3 contains 14 residues. CDR3: CASTAAGSNQPQHF. DNA of the CDR3: TGTGCCAGTACCGCAGCCGGTAGCAATCAGCCCCAGCATTTT.

This chain uses TRBV9 with TRBJ2-3; 8 nucleotides line up with TRBD1. The ends lost 5 bases at V and 8 bases at J; junction bases unmatched: 16. This CDR3 region has 16 residues. Germline assignment: CDR1 SGDLS and CDR2 YYNGEE. The CDR3 loop reads CASREGANRDRPTQYF. The CDR3 coding sequence is TGTGCCAGCAGAGAAGGGGCGAATAGGGACAGGCCTACGCAGTATTTT.

A few counts support this clonotype. The chain employs TRBV5-4 and TRBJ2-3; no reliable D call. Germline V lookup: CDR1 SGHNT, CDR2 YYREEE (reference sequence). Trimming removed 3 bases from V and 2 bases from J, with 13 bases in between. This CDR3 is built from 15 residues. CDR3 bases: TGTGCCAGCAGCTCAGGTGTACGGGTCACAGATACGCAGTATTTT. Residues: CASSSGVRVTDTQYF.

Ten or more counts support this clonotype. The chain carries TRBV30 and TRBJ2-5; 7 nucleotides align to TRBD2. The CDR3 consists of 12 residues. CDR1 GTSNPN and CDR2 SVGIG come from the germline V gene (reference sequence). J was trimmed by 8 bases and V by 7 bases; bases with no gene match: 10. The CDR3 spells CASMGEGRTQYF. The DNA for the CDR3 is TGTGCCTCCATGGGGGAGGGACGAACCCAGTACTTC.

This chain connects TRBV11-2 to TRBJ2-1, with TRBD2 identical over 9 bases. From germline, CDR1 is SGHAT and CDR2 FQNNGV. The length of the CDR3 is 14 residues. The junction had 8 bases not matched to a gene; V was cut back by 5 bases and J by 9 bases. The CDR3 here is CASSRAGGIGEQFF. The DNA of the CDR3 is TGTGCCAGCAGCCGCGCGGGGGGGATCGGTGAGCAGTTCTTC.

This clonotype showed up just a few times. This chain uses TRBV5-1 with TRBJ2-1; no clear D gene. This CDR3 comprises 13 residues. Trimming left V 3 bases short and J 6 bases short, with 10 bases between. CDR1 SGHRS and CDR2 YFSETQ come from the germline V gene. The CDR3 bases are TGCGCCAGCAGCTCGCCGGGTCGCAATGAGCAGTTCTTC. Residues: CASSSPGRNEQFF.

There are many counts of this clonotype. This chain uses TRBV28 with TRBJ2-7; no clear D gene. V was clipped by 3 bases and J by 0 bases, with 18 bases between them. Germline V CDR1 and CDR2: MDHEN, SYDVKM. The CDR3 runs 17 residues. CDR3 coding DNA: TGTGCCAGCAGTTTTCCCGATACCTGGCAAAGCTCCTACGAGCAGTACTTC. The encoded protein is CASSFPDTWQSSYEQYF.

This clonotype came up many times. This chain links TRBV6-1 with TRBJ2-7; 10 nucleotides agree with TRBD1. J gave up 7 bases and V 6 bases, and 6 bases lay outside the gene matches. The CDR3 consists of 13 residues. Germline CDR1 and CDR2: MNHNS and SASEGT. The CDR3 sequence: CASRETGGGEQYF. The DNA of the CDR3 is TGTGCCAGCAGAGAGACAGGGGGCGGGGAGCAGTACTTC.

This clonotype was found many times. The chain joins TRBV2 to TRBJ1-6; TRBD1 might be the D (6 bases). Trimming took off 6 bases at V and 3 bases at J, with 18 bases between the two ends. The CDR3 spans 17 residues. CDR1 is SNHLY and CDR2 is FYNNEI in the germline V gene. For the CDR3, the DNA is TGTGCCAGCAGCAGGGGTCGAGAGGGGTTCTATAATTCACCCCTCCACTTT. Amino acids: CASSRGREGFYNSPLHF.

This clonotype turned up a few times. This sequence joins TRBV20-1 and TRBJ2-6; TRBD2 is a possible D gene (6 bases). Germline V gene data show CDR1 as DFQATT and CDR2 as SNEGSKA (reference sequence). Between the trimmed V and J ends, which lost 1 base and 0 bases, there was a span of 13 bases. The CDR3 spans 17 residues. The CDR3 reads CSARGGGGVSGANVLTF. DNA of the CDR3: TGCAGTGCTAGAGGGGGTGGAGGGGTCTCTGGGGCCAACGTCCTGACTTTC.

The chain recombines TRBV20-1 with TRBJ1-4; no clear D gene. Trimming stripped 3 bases from V and 7 bases from J, with 12 bases between. This CDR3 has 13 residues. Germline CDR1 DFQATT, CDR2 SNEGSKA (reference sequence). CDR3 sequence reads: CSASVRPGEKLFF. CDR3 nucleotides: TGCAGTGCTAGTGTTAGGCCGGGTGAAAAACTGTTTTTT.

This clonotype has just a few counts. This chain uses TRBV2 with TRBJ1-6, with TRBD1 matching over 7 bases. The CDR3 runs 13 residues. The trim removed 11 bases at V and 4 bases at J, leaving 5 bases unmatched. The germline V gene has CDR1 SNHLY and CDR2 FYNNEI. The CDR3 here is CAGRQGYNSPLHF. The CDR3 DNA is TGTGCCGGAAGACAGGGTTATAATTCACCCCTCCACTTT.

This clonotype was found many times. This chain joins TRBV3-1 and TRBJ2-2; D not resolved. The CDR3 runs to 14 residues. V lost 2 bases and J 4 bases, leaving 8 bases between the germline ends. CDR1 LGHDT and CDR2 YNNKEL come from the germline V gene (reference sequence). CDR3 bases: TGTGCCAGCAGCCAATACGGAACCACCGGGGAGCTGTTTTTT. Translated, it gives CASSQYGTTGELFF.

In its sample, this clonotype was seen many times. The rearrangement joins TRBV24-1 to TRBJ2-3; no definite D call. Trimming stripped 2 bases from V and 4 bases from J, with 9 bases between. Germline V lookup: CDR1 KGHDR, CDR2 SFDVKD. This CDR3 has 14 residues. The CDR3 DNA reads TGTGCCACCAGTGATTCTCTATTTGCAGATACGCAGTATTTT. It encodes CATSDSLFADTQYF.

This clonotype has only a few counts. The chain carries TRBV4-3 and TRBJ2-3; the D is unclear. CDR1 LGHNA and CDR2 YSLEER come from the germline V gene. V lost 2 bases, J lost 0 bases, and 6 bases lay in between. The CDR3 is 14 residues long. As DNA, the CDR3 is TGCGCCAGCAGCCAACGCGTAAGCACAGATACGCAGTATTTT. It is translated as CASSQRVSTDTQYF.

This clonotype was seen only a few times. One end of the junction varies from germline; a read error may be responsible. V gene TRBV7-9 combines with J gene TRBJ2-1; D perhaps matches TRBD1 (5 bases). Looked up from germline, CDR1 is SEHNR and CDR2 is FQNEAQ (reference sequence). The CDR3 consists of 13 residues. The CDR3 spells CASSLGLGNGQFF. The DNA of the CDR3 is TGTGCCAGCAGCTTGGGGCTTGGCAATGGGCAGTTCTTC.

This clonotype was recorded at least ten times. The chain employs TRBV7-3 and TRBJ1-6; D is ambiguous. The CDR3 is made up of 13 amino acids. Germline CDR1 SGHTA, CDR2 FQGTGA. V was pared by 3 bases and J by 6 bases, with 6 bases between. The CDR3 here is CASSLGTNSPLHF. The CDR3 region has the DNA TGTGCCAGCAGCTTGGGCACTAATTCACCCCTCCACTTT.